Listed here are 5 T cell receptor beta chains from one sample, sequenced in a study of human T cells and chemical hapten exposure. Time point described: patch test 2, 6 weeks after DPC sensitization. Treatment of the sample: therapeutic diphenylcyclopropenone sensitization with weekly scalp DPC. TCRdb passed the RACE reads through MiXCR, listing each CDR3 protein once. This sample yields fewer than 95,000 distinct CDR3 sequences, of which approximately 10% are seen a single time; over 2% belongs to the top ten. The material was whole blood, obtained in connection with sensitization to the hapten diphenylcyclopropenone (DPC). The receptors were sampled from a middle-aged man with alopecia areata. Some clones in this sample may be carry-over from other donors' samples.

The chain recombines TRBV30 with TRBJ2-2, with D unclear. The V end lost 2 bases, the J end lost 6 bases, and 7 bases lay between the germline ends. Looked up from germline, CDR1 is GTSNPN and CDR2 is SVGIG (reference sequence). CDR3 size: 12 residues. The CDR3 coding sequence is TGTGCCTGGAGTACGGATTCCGGGGAGCTGTTTTTT. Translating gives CAWSTDSGELFF.

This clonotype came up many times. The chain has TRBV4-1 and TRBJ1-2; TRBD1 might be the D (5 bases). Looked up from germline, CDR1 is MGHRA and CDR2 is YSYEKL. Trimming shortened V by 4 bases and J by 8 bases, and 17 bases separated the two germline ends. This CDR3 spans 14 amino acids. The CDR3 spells CASSPTGDGRGYTF. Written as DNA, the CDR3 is TGCGCCAGCAGCCCAACGGGGGACGGGCGGGGCTACACCTTC.

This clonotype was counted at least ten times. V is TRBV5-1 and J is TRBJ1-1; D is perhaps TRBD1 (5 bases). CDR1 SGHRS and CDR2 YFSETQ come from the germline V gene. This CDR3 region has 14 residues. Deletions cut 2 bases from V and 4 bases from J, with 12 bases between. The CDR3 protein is CASSLQAWGTEAFF. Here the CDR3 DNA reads TGCGCCAGCAGCTTACAGGCCTGGGGCACTGAAGCTTTCTTT.

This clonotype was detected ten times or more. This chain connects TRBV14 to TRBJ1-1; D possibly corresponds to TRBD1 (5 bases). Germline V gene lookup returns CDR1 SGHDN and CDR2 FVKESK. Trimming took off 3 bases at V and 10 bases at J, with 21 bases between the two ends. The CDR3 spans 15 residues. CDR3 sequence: CASSQGTPRTLGAFF. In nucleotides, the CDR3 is TGTGCCAGCAGCCAGGGGACTCCCCGGACACTTGGAGCTTTCTTT.

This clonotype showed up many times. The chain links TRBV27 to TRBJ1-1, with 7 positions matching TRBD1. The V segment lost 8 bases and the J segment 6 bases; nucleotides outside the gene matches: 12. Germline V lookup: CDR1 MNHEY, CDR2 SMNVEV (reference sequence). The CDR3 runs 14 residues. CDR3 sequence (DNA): TGTGCCAGCGGGGTTAGGGGGCCTTTCTCTGAAGCTTTCTTT. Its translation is CASGVRGPFSEAFF.